The T cell receptor beta chain under discussion was sequenced for a study of Graves' ophthalmopathy and Graves' hyperthyroidism. Ineligible for inclusion were patients with other autoimmune diseases, uncontrolled infections, pregnancy or lactation. Someone took the PBMCs out of around 10 ml of fresh peripheral blood. CDR1 and CDR2 (germline): SGDLS, YYNGEE. The V end was cut by 0 bases, the J end by 5 bases, with 9 bases between. CDR3 length: 15 amino acids. Using RNA transcripts, the TCR beta CDR3 regions were amplified. The workflow started with a first-round RT-PCR run with HTBI primers and then moved on to a second-round multiplex PCR. Each CDR3 protein is one row after TCRdb ran MiXCR on the multiplex PCR reads. The sample has about 240,000 distinct CDR3 sequences, 45% seen once.

The chain links TRBV9 to TRBJ1-6; D is perhaps TRBD1 (5 bases). Material for sequencing was peripheral blood. This clonotype was obtained from an adult man with Graves' ophthalmopathy. CDR3: CASSVVSGHNSPLHF. CDR3 nucleotide sequence: TGTGCCAGCAGCGTAGTTTCAGGGCATAATTCACCCCTCCACTTT.